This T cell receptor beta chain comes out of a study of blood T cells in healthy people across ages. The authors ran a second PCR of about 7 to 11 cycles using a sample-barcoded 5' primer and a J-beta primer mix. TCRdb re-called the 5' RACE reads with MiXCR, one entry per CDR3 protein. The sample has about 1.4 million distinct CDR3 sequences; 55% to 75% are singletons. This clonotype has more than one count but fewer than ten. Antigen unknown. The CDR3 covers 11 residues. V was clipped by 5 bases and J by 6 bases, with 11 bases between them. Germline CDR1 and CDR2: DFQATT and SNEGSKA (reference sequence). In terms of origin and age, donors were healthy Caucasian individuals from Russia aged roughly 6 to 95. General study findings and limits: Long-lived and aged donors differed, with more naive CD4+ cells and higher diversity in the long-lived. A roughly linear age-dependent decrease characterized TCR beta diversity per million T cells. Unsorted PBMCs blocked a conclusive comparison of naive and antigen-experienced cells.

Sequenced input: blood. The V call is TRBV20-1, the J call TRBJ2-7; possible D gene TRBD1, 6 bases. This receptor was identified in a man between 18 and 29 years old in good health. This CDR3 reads CSAAGEREQYF. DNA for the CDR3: TGCAGTGCTGCAGGGGAGCGCGAGCAGTACTTC.